A selection of T cell receptor beta chains follows, all from one sample in a study of response to subunit inactivated influenza vaccine. TCRdb re-called the RT-PCR reads with MiXCR, one entry per CDR3 protein. The sample lists hundreds of thousands of distinct CDR3 sequences; about 7.6% were seen once. The sample here was PBMCs from blood, taken less than 30 months after vaccination. These receptor sequences come from a man between 50 and 69 years old who received an inactivated influenza vaccine. Both conserved end residues are part of each CDR3. Fields, in order: J gene, clone size, V gene, CDR3 protein. Size values are once, few and many counts, or a class for expanded clones, and some rows have none.

TRBJ1-1 | few | TRBV28 | CASSPRRVMTTEAFF
TRBJ1-2 | few | TRBV12-3/TRBV12-4 | CASSSTGGLGYTF
TRBJ2-3 | many | TRBV28 | CASSFGPGVRSTDTQYF
TRBJ2-7 | few | TRBV7-6 | CASSADRGGSYEQYF
TRBJ1-1 | many | TRBV13 | CASSLSGAEAFF
TRBJ2-1 | few | TRBV7-9 | CASSLTVDHEQFF
TRBJ2-7 | - | TRBV5-1 | CASSLTGTGPNEQYF
TRBJ2-5 | few | TRBV20-1 | CSARVSGGRGQETQYF
TRBJ2-3 | many | TRBV20-1 | CSARGLTSGGSDTQYF
TRBJ1-4 | many | TRBV15 | CATSRDIGATNEKLFF
TRBJ1-5 | - | TRBV19 | CASSIMDRGNSNQPQHF
TRBJ2-3 | - | TRBV5-6 | CASSALGGSGSSDTQYF
TRBJ2-5 | few | TRBV6-5 | CASSYSGTMYQETQYF
TRBJ2-7 | - | TRBV7-8 | CASSKGGYEQYF
TRBJ2-3 | few | TRBV5-1 | CASSSAGANTQYF
TRBJ2-1 | many | TRBV11-2 | CASSLGWVRGRAGNEQFF
TRBJ1-4 | few | TRBV5-1 | CASSLDSGTVSEKLFF
TRBJ2-4 | - | TRBV5-6 | CASSFMINEGAKNIQYF
TRBJ1-6 | few | TRBV7-9 | CASSLRKTDRGSPLHF
TRBJ2-1 | many | TRBV24-1 | CATRGSGRYNEQFF
TRBJ1-2 | - | TRBV7-2 | CASSPRQILYGYTF
TRBJ2-3 | few | TRBV4-1 | CASSQVSAGNTDTQYF
TRBJ1-3 | many | TRBV5-1 | CASSSEGQGINTIYF
TRBJ2-7 | - | TRBV7-7 | CASSLASGSEQYF
TRBJ2-1 | - | TRBV7-8 | CASSPGSINEQFF
TRBJ2-2 | - | TRBV6-1 | CASSRRGAGGGTGEMFF
TRBJ1-4 | - | TRBV3-1 | CASSQGTAYEKLFF
TRBJ2-3 | many | TRBV4-3 | CASSQDPLRTGEDTQYF
TRBJ2-5 | - | TRBV9 | CASSSGGTDQETQYF
TRBJ2-1 | many | TRBV29-1 | CSVEKGASNEQFF
TRBJ2-1 | many | TRBV6-1 | CASSGRGHNEQFF
TRBJ1-2 | - | TRBV20-1 | CSAEASGTDNYGYTF
TRBJ2-7 | - | TRBV3-1 | CAPGYDEQYF
TRBJ1-5 | many | TRBV6-6 | CASGVYSNQPQHF
TRBJ1-4 | few | TRBV5-5 | CASRRGQLATNEKLFF
TRBJ2-5 | many | TRBV6-1 | CASRHQVETQYF